Detailed here is one T cell receptor beta chain. These data come from a study of blood T cell repertoires in COVID-19. Whole-study context: Researchers got acute and convalescent COVID-19 samples from the United States, Italy and Spain.

TCRdb keeps only in-frame clones here, not all; method: immunoSEQ multiplex PCR. The data show around 290,000 clones, roughly 90% seen once. V was trimmed by 3 bases and J by 0 bases, leaving 8 bases between them. The germline gives CDR1 KGHSH, CDR2 LQKENI. This CDR3 has 15 amino acids. The specimen sequenced was PBMCs or T cells enriched from blood (not recorded which). The chain joins TRBV18 to TRBJ2-2; D is ambiguous. This sequence originates from a woman in her twenties or thirties who had recovered from COVID-19. Written as DNA, the CDR3 is TGTGCCAGCTCACCCCTCACAACGAACACCGGGGAGCTGTTTTTT. It codes for CASSPLTTNTGELFF.